This entry is about one T cell receptor (beta chain). The data were obtained in a study of T cell responses to AZD1222 COVID-19 vaccine. TCRdb's table, derived via immunoSEQ multiplex PCR, lists solely in-frame clones and lacks some. The repertoire holds about 150,000 clones, with 90% as singletons. Sequencing was performed on peripheral blood, taken 28 days after the second AZD1222 dose. The source of this sequence is an adult who received the AZD1222 COVID-19 vaccine.

Here the CDR3 reads CASSQVLVGPQHF. The DNA of the CDR3 is TGCGCCAGCAGCCAAGTATTAGTCGGACCCCAGCATTTT. The chain is built from TRBV4-1 and TRBJ1-5, with D unresolved. The CDR3 runs to 13 residues. In germline, CDR1 is MGHRA, CDR2 YSYEKL. V was pared by 1 base and J by 10 bases, with 11 bases between.